This TCR beta chain is from a study of glioma-infiltrating T cells after dendritic cell vaccination. The repertoire was sequenced with immunoSEQ multiplex PCR; TCRdb's copy has only in-frame clones and lacks some. The sample has roughly 60,000 clones, approximately 86% seen once; the top ten hold 9.5% to 13%. CDR3 length: 14 residues. Deletions cut 1 base from V and 0 bases from J, with 4 bases between. Looked up from germline, CDR1 is SGHNT and CDR2 is YENEEA. This sample's time point: after dendritic cell vaccination, including at tumor progression/relapse. Here the sequenced sample was blood, taken after dendritic cell vaccination. The receptor was derived from a human donor with glioblastoma. This sequence joins TRBV11-3 and TRBJ1-3; the D is unclear. The CDR3 loop reads CASSLGGSGNTIYF. The DNA for the CDR3 is TGTGCCAGCAGCTTAGGCGGCTCTGGAAACACCATATATTTT.